This T cell receptor beta chain was obtained from a study of beta chain features in type 1 diabetes. Investigators reverse transcribed all isolated RNA, so they sequenced expressed TCRB transcripts. Repertoires were generated with immunoSEQ multiplex PCR, while TCRdb's copy carries only in-frame clones and drops some. The table lists about 220,000 clones, under 13% of them singletons. Germline V gives CDR1 LNHDA, CDR2 SQIVND (reference sequence). This CDR3 is 13 amino acids long. J was trimmed by 6 bases and V by 3 bases; bases with no gene match: 1. With regard to this clone: Its specificity is not known.

Points from the study as a whole: In the patient group, naive, central memory and Treg TCRB repertoires seemed more alike than in the healthy donor group.

The source of this sequence is a man aged 18 to 35 in good health. Sequenced sample: central memory CD4+ T cells from blood. The rearrangement joins TRBV19 to TRBJ2-4; the match to TRBD1 covers 8 bases. The CDR3: CASSIGQGNIQYF. Written as DNA, the CDR3 is TGTGCCAGTAGTATTGGACAGGGAAACATTCAGTACTTC.